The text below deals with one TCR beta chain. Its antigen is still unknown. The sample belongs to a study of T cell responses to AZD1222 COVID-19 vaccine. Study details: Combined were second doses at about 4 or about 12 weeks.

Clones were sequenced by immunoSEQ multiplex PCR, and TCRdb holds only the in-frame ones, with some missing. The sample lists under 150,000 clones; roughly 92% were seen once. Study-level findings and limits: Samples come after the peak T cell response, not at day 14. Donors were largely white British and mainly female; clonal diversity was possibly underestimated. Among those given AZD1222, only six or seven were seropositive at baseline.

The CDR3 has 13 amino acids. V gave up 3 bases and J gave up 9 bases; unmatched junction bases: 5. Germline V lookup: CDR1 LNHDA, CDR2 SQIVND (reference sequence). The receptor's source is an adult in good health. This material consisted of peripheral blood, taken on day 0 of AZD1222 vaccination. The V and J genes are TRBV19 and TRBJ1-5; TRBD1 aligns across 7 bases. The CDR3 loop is CASSMSGGPPQHF. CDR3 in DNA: TGTGCCAGTAGTATGTCAGGGGGGCCGCCCCAGCATTTT.